Each of the 5 T cell receptor beta chains below was sequenced from the same sample in a study of cytomegalovirus exposure and HLA in healthy donors. The PCR had 60 Vbeta and 13 Jbeta primers. Repertoires were generated with immunoSEQ multiplex PCR, while TCRdb's copy carries only in-frame clones and drops some. This sample yields some 130,000 clones, of which about four fifths are seen a single time; over 4% belongs to the top ten. Material for sequencing was PBMCs. The receptors here all came from a man under 40 in good health.

CDR3 nucleotide sequence: TGTGCCAGCAGCTTGGAGGTGGGCCTATCGTTCTTC. Translating gives CASSLEVGLSFF. The chain carries TRBV5-8 and TRBJ2-1; D is uncertain. Germline values: CDR1 SGHTS, CDR2 YDEGEE. Trimming removed 0 bases at V and 15 bases at J, with 13 bases between. CDR3 length: 12 residues.

The chain uses TRBV13 and TRBJ2-7, with 10 bases fitting TRBD2. The length of the CDR3 is 15 residues. Germline V CDR1 and CDR2: PRHDT, FYEKMQ (reference sequence). The trim removed 3 bases at V and 2 bases at J, leaving 4 bases unmatched. CDR3 residues: CASSFPSGSAYEQYF. The CDR3 bases are TGTGCCAGCAGCTTCCCTAGCGGGAGTGCCTACGAGCAGTACTTC.

The V and J genes are TRBV30 and TRBJ2-4; D is perhaps TRBD2 (5 bases). This CDR3 has 11 amino acids. The ends were cut back, 8 bases at V and 9 bases at J, with 14 bases in the middle. The germline CDR1 and CDR2 sequences are GTSNPN and SVGIG (reference sequence). CDR3: CAEGLGRIQYF. The CDR3 DNA sequence: TGTGCCGAGGGATTGGGTCGCATTCAGTACTTC.

The gene calls are TRBV18 and TRBJ2-7; 11 nucleotides match TRBD2. With 5 bases clipped from V and 5 bases from J, the junction kept 11 bases outside the gene matches. CDR3 size: 16 residues. CDR1 KGHSH and CDR2 LQKENI come from the germline V gene. The CDR3 DNA follows: TGTGCCAGCTCAGCACGACTAGCGGGACGACCCGACGAGCAGTACTTC. This codes for CASSARLAGRPDEQYF.

V is TRBV7-3 and J is TRBJ2-5, with TRBD1 as a possible D gene (5 bases). The germline V and J ends were trimmed by 1 base and 5 bases, with 11 bases remaining between them. This CDR3 region has 14 residues. Germline V gene lookup returns CDR1 SGHTA and CDR2 FQGTGA. The CDR3 spells CASSLNQGYETQYF. CDR3 in DNA: TGTGCCAGCAGCTTAAATCAGGGCTACGAGACCCAGTACTTC. Full variable domain (rest looked up from reference TRBV7-3 and TRBJ2-5): GAGVSQTPSNKVTEKGKYVELRCDPISGHTALYWYRQSLGQGPEFLIYFQGTGAADDSGLPNDRFFAVRPEGSVSTLKIQRTERGDSAVYLCASSLNQGYETQYFGPGTRLLVL.